Listed below are T cell receptor beta chains from one sample, sequenced in a study of CD8 T cells in ankylosing spondylitis. One entry per CDR3 protein, called by TCRdb with MiXCR from the 5' RACE reads. The table has fewer than 250,000 distinct CDR3 sequences, roughly a third seen once. What was sequenced was blood, either unsorted or a sorted T cell fraction (not recorded which). All receptors come from a male donor with ankylosing spondylitis or in good health (not recorded which). Each CDR3 is given with its conserved first and last residue. A D gene is named only where the DNA matches it firmly. Not all rows give a size; the values are once, few, many and, for expanded clones, a class.

- - TRBJ2-3 TRBV27 CASTPGLSTDTQYF TGTGCCAGCACCCCGGGACTTAGCACAGATACGCAGTATTTT
- TRBD1 TRBJ2-6 TRBV29-1 CSVGPTGDSGANVLTF TGCAGCGTTGGGCCAACAGGGGATTCCGGGGCCAACGTCCTGACTTTC
- TRBD2 TRBJ2-4 TRBV3-1 CASSQRGGGENIQYF TGTGCCAGCAGCCAGCGGGGGGGAGGTGAAAACATTCAGTACTTC
- - TRBJ1-2 TRBV4-2 CASSQGQPSANYGYTF TGTGCCAGCAGCCAGGGCCAGCCTTCAGCTAACTATGGCTACACCTTC
many TRBD1 TRBJ1-5 TRBV7-9 CASSPDRVNQPQHF TGTGCCAGCAGTCCGGACAGGGTAAATCAGCCCCAGCATTTT
- - TRBJ1-2 TRBV10-3 CAISESTGDHYGYTF TGTGCCATCAGTGAGTCGACCGGAGACCACTATGGCTACACCTTC
few TRBD2 TRBJ2-7 TRBV10-3 CAIRTTSGGSYEQYF TGTGCCATCAGGACAACTAGCGGGGGCTCCTACGAGCAGTACTTC
- TRBD1 TRBJ2-7 TRBV6-5 CASSWRTGGYEQYF TGTGCCAGCAGTTGGCGGACAGGGGGCTACGAGCAGTACTTC
- TRBD2 TRBJ2-2 TRBV5-6 CASRKGLADTGDLFF TGTGCCAGCAGGAAAGGACTAGCGGACACCGGGGACCTGTTTTTT
- - TRBJ2-1 TRBV20-1 CSAREMGDNEQFF TGCAGTGCTAGAGAGATGGGCGACAATGAGCAGTTCTTC
- - TRBJ1-1 TRBV3-1 CASSQAPGDTEAFF TGTGCCAGCAGCCAAGCTCCGGGGGATACTGAAGCTTTCTTT
- - TRBJ2-6 TRBV5-6 CASSLAGFTSGANVLTF TGTGCCAGCAGCTTGGCCGGTTTCACCTCTGGGGCCAACGTCCTGACTTTC
- - TRBJ1-4 TRBV6-1 CASSRSGGSLGEKLFF TGTGCCAGCAGTCGGAGCGGGGGAAGTCTCGGTGAAAAACTGTTTTTT
few - TRBJ1-3 TRBV20-1 CSARVDSGNTIYF TGCAGTGCACGGGTGGACTCTGGAAACACCATATATTTT
many - TRBJ2-3 TRBV20-1 CSARTDTQYF TGCAGCGCCCGAACAGATACGCAGTATTTT
many TRBD2 TRBJ2-1 TRBV7-6 CASSYSGVPNEQFF TGTGCCAGCAGCTATAGCGGGGTCCCAAATGAGCAGTTCTTC
- - TRBJ2-1 TRBV15 CATSRDRWGSYNEQFF TGTGCCACCAGCAGAGACCGCTGGGGCTCCTACAATGAGCAGTTCTTC
once TRBD1 TRBJ1-4 TRBV6-1 CASRGTGGSEKLFF TGTGCCAGCAGAGGGACAGGGGGGAGCGAAAAACTGTTTTTT
many TRBD1 TRBJ2-1 TRBV15 CATSGPGQGVNEQFF TGTGCCACCAGCGGACCGGGACAGGGAGTCAATGAGCAGTTCTTC
- TRBD1 TRBJ2-7 TRBV20-1 CSARGAGQGSSYEQYF TGCAGTGCTAGAGGAGCGGGACAGGGGTCTTCCTACGAGCAGTACTTC
- TRBD1 TRBJ2-7 TRBV29-1 CSVESTRTGSSYEQYF TGCAGCGTTGAATCCACGCGGACAGGGAGCTCCTACGAGCAGTACTTC
- - TRBJ1-5 TRBV6-2/TRBV6-3 CASSLKGWGNQPQHF TGTGCCAGCAGTTTGAAAGGGTGGGGCAATCAGCCCCAGCATTTT
- - TRBJ2-7 TRBV6-1 CASKNRNSYEQYF TGTGCCAGCAAAAACAGAAACTCCTACGAGCAGTACTTC
few - TRBJ2-1 TRBV12-3/TRBV12-4 CASSPDWNEQFF TGTGCCAGCAGTCCCGATTGGAATGAGCAGTTCTTC
few TRBD1 TRBJ2-3 TRBV7-2 CASSYQTGGRADTQYF TGTGCCAGCAGTTACCAAACAGGGGGCAGGGCAGATACGCAGTATTTT
few - TRBJ2-7 TRBV12-3/TRBV12-4 CASSLVKDEQYF TGTGCCAGCAGCTTAGTGAAGGACGAGCAGTACTTC
- TRBD2 TRBJ2-1 TRBV11-1 CASSPPSGGNNEQFF TGTGCCAGCAGCCCACCTAGCGGGGGCAACAATGAGCAGTTCTTC
- - TRBJ1-2 TRBV7-9 CASSISDEDGYTF TGTGCCAGCAGCATCTCGGACGAGGATGGCTACACCTTC
few TRBD1 TRBJ2-2 TRBV29-1 CSVRGQGGTGELFF TGCAGCGTCCGCGGACAGGGCGGGACCGGGGAGCTGTTTTTT
- - TRBJ1-2 TRBV20-1 CSAPTRDGYTF TGCAGTGCTCCCACGAGGGATGGCTACACCTTC
- - TRBJ2-4 TRBV5-5 CASSLSQGKNIQYF TGTGCCAGCAGCTTGTCGCAGGGAAAAAACATTCAGTACTTC
- - TRBJ2-7 TRBV9 CASSAETVGPDEQYF TGTGCCAGCAGCGCTGAGACAGTGGGACCGGACGAGCAGTACTTC
- - TRBJ2-7 TRBV4-2 CASSQEEGSYEQYF TGTGCCAGCAGCCAAGAGGAGGGTTCCTACGAGCAGTACTTC
few - TRBJ2-7 TRBV7-2 CASSPTPTYEQYF TGTGCCAGCAGCCCTACCCCCACCTACGAGCAGTACTTC
- - TRBJ2-3 TRBV9 CASSVDAGANTDTQYF TGTGCCAGCAGCGTAGATGCGGGGGCAAATACAGATACGCAGTATTTT
- TRBD1 TRBJ2-7 TRBV11-1 CASSWQGQVADEQYF TGTGCCAGCAGCTGGCAGGGACAGGTAGCGGACGAGCAGTACTTC
- - TRBJ2-5 TRBV11-2 CASSFSPGQQETQYF TGTGCCAGCAGCTTCAGCCCGGGACAACAAGAGACCCAGTACTTC
- - TRBJ2-7 TRBV7-9 CASRKSRDSYEQYF TGTGCCAGCAGGAAAAGCAGGGATTCCTACGAGCAGTACTTC
- - TRBJ2-5 TRBV6-1 CASRPGLNPYQETQYF TGTGCCAGCAGACCCGGACTAAACCCGTACCAAGAGACCCAGTACTTC
few TRBD2 TRBJ2-3 TRBV20-1 CSAYARETQYF TGCAGTGCTTACGCGCGGGAGACGCAGTATTTT
- TRBD2 TRBJ2-1 TRBV15 CATSSLAGIDEQFF TGTGCCACCAGCTCGCTAGCGGGGATAGATGAGCAGTTCTTC
- - TRBJ2-7 TRBV12-3/TRBV12-4 CASSSGPPYEQYF TGTGCCAGCAGTTCCGGACCCCCCTACGAGCAGTACTTC
- - TRBJ1-2 TRBV29-1 CSVSQGQAYPNYGYTF TGCAGCGTTTCTCAGGGCCAGGCCTACCCTAACTATGGCTACACCTTC
once - TRBJ1-2 TRBV7-9 CASSLDASYGYTF TGTGCCAGCAGCTTAGACGCTTCTTATGGCTACACCTTC